This T cell receptor (beta chain) derives from a study of cytomegalovirus exposure and HLA in healthy donors. The study's findings and limits: The study reported that TCR beta sequences accurately predicted HLA-A and HLA-B alleles in most subjects. The authors considered a cluster of highly shared sequence variants likely to be a sequencing artifact.

Primers included in the PCR were 60 Vbeta and 13 Jbeta primers. Sequencing was performed with immunoSEQ multiplex PCR; in TCRdb, only in-frame clones are kept and a portion is missing. The sample contains 50,000 to 65,000 clones, roughly 73% of which appear only once. Healthy bone marrow donors made up the donors. Comments on this clone: Antigen unknown.

V was cut by 5 bases and J by 8 bases, with 13 bases left in between. Germline V gene lookup returns CDR1 MNHEY and CDR2 SVGAGI. This CDR3 is built from 14 residues. This sequence was found in a man aged 18-30 years in good health and CMV-seronegative. The material sequenced was PBMCs. The V gene is TRBV6-5, the J gene TRBJ1-6; the D gene is possibly TRBD1 (5 bases). The CDR3 sequence is CASSEQVLDSPLHF. The CDR3 region has the DNA TGTGCCAGCAGTGAACAGGTTCTGGATTCACCCCTCCACTTT.